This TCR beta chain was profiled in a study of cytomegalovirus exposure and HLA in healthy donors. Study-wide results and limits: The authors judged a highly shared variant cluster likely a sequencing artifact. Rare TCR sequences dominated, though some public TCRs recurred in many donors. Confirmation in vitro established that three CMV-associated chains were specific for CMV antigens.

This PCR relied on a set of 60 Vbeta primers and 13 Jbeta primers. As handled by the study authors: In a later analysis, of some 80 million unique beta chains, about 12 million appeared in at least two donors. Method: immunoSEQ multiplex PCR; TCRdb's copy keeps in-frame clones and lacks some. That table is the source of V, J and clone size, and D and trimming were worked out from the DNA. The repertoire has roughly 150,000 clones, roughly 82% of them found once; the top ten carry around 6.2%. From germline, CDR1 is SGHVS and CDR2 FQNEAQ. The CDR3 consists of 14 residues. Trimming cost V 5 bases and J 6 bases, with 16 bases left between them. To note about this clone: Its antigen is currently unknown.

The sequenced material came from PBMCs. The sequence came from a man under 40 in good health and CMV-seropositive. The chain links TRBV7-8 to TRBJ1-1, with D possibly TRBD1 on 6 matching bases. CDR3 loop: CASSVNNYRAEAFF. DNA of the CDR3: TGTGCCAGCAGCGTTAATAACTACAGGGCTGAAGCTTTCTTT.